A selection of T cell receptor beta chains follows, all from one sample in a study of shared clonotypes between healthy human individuals. Using immunoSEQ multiplex PCR, the repertoire was profiled, and TCRdb retains in-frame clones only, with some absent. The table includes around 300,000 clones, more than 75% detected once. The sample comprised memory CD8+ T cells sorted from blood. Receptor source: a man between 18 and 35 years old in good health. The CDR3 runs from the conserved cysteine through the conserved F or W. The order of the fields is J gene, V gene, clone size, D gene, CDR3 protein, CDR3 DNA. A D gene is named only where the DNA matches it firmly. Size values are once, few and many counts, or a class for expanded clones, and some rows have none.

J gene: TRBJ1-6
V gene: TRBV5-1
clone size: NA
D gene: TRBD1
CDR3 protein: CASSYLRQGSSPLHF
CDR3 DNA: TGCGCCAGCAGCTATCTAAGACAGGGGTCTTCACCCCTCCACTTT

J gene: TRBJ2-7
V gene: TRBV6-1
clone size: NA
D gene: NA
CDR3 protein: CASSEPPDAFYEQYF
CDR3 DNA: TGTGCCAGCAGTGAACCGCCGGACGCCTTCTACGAGCAGTACTTC

J gene: TRBJ2-3
V gene: TRBV11-2
clone size: once
D gene: NA
CDR3 protein: CASSQWSGTDTQYF
CDR3 DNA: TGTGCCAGCAGCCAATGGTCGGGCACAGATACGCAGTATTTT

J gene: TRBJ1-4
V gene: TRBV6-1
clone size: NA
D gene: TRBD1
CDR3 protein: CASSADRTGGGEKLFF
CDR3 DNA: TGTGCCAGCAGTGCAGACCGGACAGGGGGTGGTGAAAAACTGTTTTTT

J gene: TRBJ2-7
V gene: TRBV5-6
clone size: NA
D gene: NA
CDR3 protein: CASRGTVDYEQYF
CDR3 DNA: TGTGCCAGCAGGGGAACTGTGGACTACGAGCAGTACTTC

J gene: TRBJ1-3
V gene: TRBV23-1
clone size: few
D gene: NA
CDR3 protein: CASSPEGGLTGNTIYF
CDR3 DNA: TGCGCCAGCAGCCCCGAGGGGGGACTTACTGGAAACACCATATATTTT

J gene: TRBJ1-2
V gene: TRBV2
clone size: many
D gene: NA
CDR3 protein: CASSVDGDGYTF
CDR3 DNA: TGTGCCAGCAGTGTCGACGGGGATGGCTACACCTTC

J gene: TRBJ1-1
V gene: TRBV29-1
clone size: NA
D gene: NA
CDR3 protein: CSVDTLTEAFF
CDR3 DNA: TGCAGCGTGGATACCCTCACTGAAGCTTTCTTT

J gene: TRBJ2-2
V gene: TRBV18
clone size: NA
D gene: NA
CDR3 protein: CASSPKQQRGNTGELFF
CDR3 DNA: TGTGCCAGCTCACCAAAGCAACAGAGGGGGAACACCGGGGAGCTGTTTTTT

J gene: TRBJ2-7
V gene: TRBV4-1
clone size: NA
D gene: TRBD2
CDR3 protein: CASSHGVSGSYEQYF
CDR3 DNA: TGCGCCAGCAGCCACGGGGTTAGCGGGAGCTACGAGCAGTACTTC

J gene: TRBJ2-7
V gene: TRBV6-1
clone size: NA
D gene: TRBD1
CDR3 protein: CASREGQGAYEQYF
CDR3 DNA: TGTGCCAGCAGGGAGGGACAGGGGGCCTACGAGCAGTACTTC

J gene: TRBJ1-2
V gene: TRBV9
clone size: NA
D gene: NA
CDR3 protein: CASSVGGGTYGYTF
CDR3 DNA: TGTGCCAGCAGCGTAGGGGGCGGAACCTATGGCTACACCTTC

J gene: TRBJ1-2
V gene: TRBV9
clone size: once
D gene: NA
CDR3 protein: CASSVAGETNYGYTF
CDR3 DNA: TGTGCCAGCAGCGTAGCTGGGGAAACTAACTATGGCTACACCTTC